The 25 T cell receptor beta chains below come from one sample, sequenced in a study of T cells in localized non-small cell lung cancer. Clones were sequenced by immunoSEQ multiplex PCR, and TCRdb holds only the in-frame ones, with some missing. The data contain around 30,000 clones, around 94% of them singletons. Sequencing used peripheral blood, obtained before any cancer treatment. These receptors all stem from a woman between 40 and 69 years old with stage I lung adenocarcinoma.

The rearrangement joins TRBV25-1 to TRBJ1-3, with 7 nucleotides matching TRBD1. Germline loops: CDR1 MGHDK, CDR2 SYGVNS. V shed 3 bases and J 2 bases; nucleotides not matched to a gene: 4. This CDR3 has 15 residues. DNA of the CDR3: TGTGCCAGCAGTGATCCCGGGACAGCTGGAAACACCATATATTTT. Protein product: CASSDPGTAGNTIYF.

The chain uses TRBV5-1 and TRBJ2-1; a possible D gene is TRBD2 (5 bases). Trimming shortened V by 4 bases and J by 0 bases, and 11 bases separated the two germline ends. Per the germline V gene, CDR1 is SGHRS and CDR2 is YFSETQ. The CDR3 has 15 residues. The CDR3 protein is CASSEDLSSYNEQFF. In DNA form, the CDR3 reads TGCGCCAGCAGCGAGGACTTAAGCTCCTACAATGAGCAGTTCTTC.

The genes are TRBV28 and TRBJ2-7; 7 nucleotides match TRBD2. The V and J ends lost 1 base and 3 bases, in that order; junction bases with no gene match: 12. Germline V gene data show CDR1 as MDHEN and CDR2 as SYDVKM. This CDR3 is 17 amino acids long. For the CDR3, the DNA is TGTGCCAGCAGTTTATTGGGGAGGGCAAGGGGTCGCTACGAGCAGTACTTC. Its protein product is CASSLLGRARGRYEQYF.

The rearrangement links TRBV23-1 to TRBJ2-7; no reliable D call. TRBV23-1 is an open reading frame, and its role is uncertain. The V gene lost 0 bases and the J gene lost 4 bases, with 25 bases spanning the gap. This CDR3 spans 19 amino acids. The CDR3 DNA is TGCGCCAGCAGTCAATCCCGTATTGTCCTGGGCCCGAGAATTTACGAGCAGTACTTC. Translating it yields CASSQSRIVLGPRIYEQYF.

This sequence joins TRBV9 and TRBJ2-5; D possibly matches TRBD1 or TRBD2 (5 bases each). The CDR3 consists of 16 residues. Trimming shortened V by 4 bases and J by 2 bases, and 18 bases separated the two germline ends. Germline CDR1 reads SGDLS; CDR2 reads YYNGEE. CDR3 in amino acids: CASSLGAGRLQETQYF. The CDR3 DNA reads as TGTGCCAGCAGCCTCGGGGCAGGCCGTTTACAAGAGACCCAGTACTTC.

The chain couples TRBV7-3 to TRBJ2-5; 12 bases are a match to TRBD2. The CDR3 covers 17 residues. Germline loops: CDR1 SGHTA, CDR2 FQGTGA. The trim removed 4 bases at V and 3 bases at J, leaving 9 bases unmatched. CDR3 region: CASSSATTSGSKETQYF. CDR3 DNA sequence: TGTGCCAGCAGCTCCGCCACGACTAGCGGGAGCAAAGAGACCCAGTACTTC.

This chain uses TRBV5-1 with TRBJ1-2; D possibly corresponds to TRBD1 (5 bases). The CDR3 extends over 15 amino acids. The V and J ends lost 0 bases and 4 bases respectively, with 13 bases between them. The germline CDR1 and CDR2 sequences are SGHRS and YFSETQ. The CDR3 bases are TGCGCCAGCAGCTTGGACAGGACGGCAGTCTATGGCTACACCTTC. Translating it yields CASSLDRTAVYGYTF.

The V gene is TRBV7-9, the J gene TRBJ2-2; the match to TRBD2 covers 8 bases. In germline, CDR1 is SEHNR, CDR2 FQNEAQ (reference sequence). This CDR3 comprises 14 residues. The trim removed 5 bases at V and 5 bases at J, leaving 4 bases unmatched. CDR3 in DNA: TGTGCCAGCAGCCCGGGGGGGGTTACCGGGGAGCTGTTTTTT. Amino acids: CASSPGGVTGELFF.

The chain uses TRBV7-3 and TRBJ2-2; weak D call: TRBD1 (6 bases). Germline V gives CDR1 SGHTA, CDR2 FQGTGA. The V end was cut by 5 bases, the J end by 5 bases, with 15 bases between. CDR3 length: 15 amino acids. As DNA, the CDR3 is TGTGCCAGCAGCACCACAGGGCTGGGAACCGGGGAGCTGTTTTTT. It encodes CASSTTGLGTGELFF.

The V call is TRBV5-1, the J call TRBJ2-3, with unresolved D. CDR1 SGHRS and CDR2 YFSETQ come from the germline V gene. This CDR3 is built from 15 residues. The germline V and J ends were trimmed by 3 bases and 3 bases, with 14 bases remaining between them. In DNA, the CDR3 is TGCGCCAGCAGCTCGGGCGGTGTCGGGACAGATACGCAGTATTTT. Its protein is CASSSGGVGTDTQYF.

The chain joins TRBV6-6 to TRBJ1-5; no clear D. The germline gives CDR1 MNHNY, CDR2 SVGAGI (reference sequence). Trimming shortened V by 6 bases and J by 5 bases, and 8 bases separated the two germline ends. The CDR3 extends over 12 amino acids. CDR3 bases: TGTGCCAGCAGCCCCGTCTATCAGCCCCAGCATTTT. Protein sequence: CASSPVYQPQHF.

This clone was seen a single time. This chain links TRBV2 with TRBJ2-7, with 7 bases identical to TRBD1. Germline assignment: CDR1 SNHLY and CDR2 FYNNEI. The CDR3 contains 16 residues. V gave up 4 bases and J gave up 4 bases; unmatched junction bases: 13. The chain's CDR3 is CASSADRRPRAYEQYF. CDR3 nucleotides: TGTGCCAGCAGTGCGGACAGGCGTCCCAGGGCATACGAGCAGTACTTC.

The chain employs TRBV5-6 and TRBJ2-7; no reliable D call. V gave up 4 bases and J gave up 3 bases, with 11 bases separating them. Germline lookup yields CDR1 SGHDT and CDR2 YYEEEE. CDR3 length: 13 residues. The CDR3 nucleotides read TGTGCCAGCAGCCCGGGTTTGGGCTACGAGCAGTACTTC. Translation: CASSPGLGYEQYF.

This clone has more than one count but fewer than ten. The rearrangement uses TRBV7-9 and TRBJ2-5, with no clear D. The germline V gene encodes CDR1 SEHNR and CDR2 FQNEAQ (reference sequence). Trimming took 0 bases from V and 5 from J, leaving 4 bases between them. The CDR3 extends over 12 amino acids. CDR3 region: CASSLAGETQYF. CDR3 in DNA: TGTGCCAGCAGCTTAGCTGGCGAGACCCAGTACTTC.

As concerns this clone: The junction departs from the called germline gene at one end, perhaps through a read error. This rearrangement joins TRBV5-1 to TRBJ2-1; D not resolved. This CDR3 contains 13 residues. Germline lookup yields CDR1 SGHRS and CDR2 YFSETQ. CDR3 region: CASSLRVYNEQFF. The CDR3 DNA sequence: TGTGCCAGCAGCTTACGGGTCTACAATGAGCAGTTCTTC.

The chain recombines TRBV11-2 with TRBJ2-2, with D unclear. This CDR3 region has 13 residues. V gave up 5 bases and J gave up 1 base, with 5 bases separating them. In germline, CDR1 is SGHAT, CDR2 FQNNGV. CDR3: CASSARNTGELFF. The DNA of the CDR3 is TGTGCCAGCAGCGCAAGGAACACCGGGGAGCTGTTTTTT.

This sequence joins TRBV2 and TRBJ1-5; TRBD1 might be the D (5 bases). CDR1 and CDR2 (germline): SNHLY, FYNNEI. The CDR3 loop spans 15 amino acids. Trimming took 4 bases from V and 0 from J, leaving 10 bases between them. The CDR3 DNA follows: TGTGCCAGCAGTGCCCAGGGAACTAGCAATCAGCCCCAGCATTTT. Its translation is CASSAQGTSNQPQHF.

The chain carries TRBV5-1 and TRBJ2-3, with 8 bases that match TRBD1. The junction had 9 bases not matched to a gene; V was cut back by 4 bases and J by 5 bases. CDR1 and CDR2 (germline): SGHRS, YFSETQ. This CDR3 has 15 residues. CDR3 DNA: TGCGCCAGCAGCCAGGGGGCTTCTATGGGAGATACGCAGTATTTT. It specifies CASSQGASMGDTQYF.

The chain links TRBV29-1 to TRBJ2-1; D is ambiguous. Germline-derived CDR1 and CDR2 are SQVTM and ANQGSEA. The V end was cut by 4 bases, the J end by 0 bases, with 7 bases between. The CDR3 totals 13 residues. The CDR3 sequence: CSVVPGSYNEQFF. In DNA, the CDR3 is TGCAGCGTTGTGCCAGGCTCCTACAATGAGCAGTTCTTC.

The V gene is TRBV28, the J gene TRBJ1-2; no definite D call. This CDR3 is built from 11 residues. V shed 10 bases and J shed 5 bases, with 11 bases lying between them. The germline gives CDR1 MDHEN, CDR2 SYDVKM. The CDR3 DNA reads TGTGCCACCACCCTGGATTATGGCTACACCTTC. Its protein is CATTLDYGYTF.

The V and J genes are TRBV2 and TRBJ1-1; D gene ambiguous. Germline V gives CDR1 SNHLY, CDR2 FYNNEI. CDR3 length: 13 residues. V lost 7 bases and J lost 7, with 16 bases in between. Here the CDR3 DNA reads TGTGCCAGCACCAGAGTGGAGGCCCTTGAAGCTTTCTTT. Its translation: CASTRVEALEAFF.

The chain recombines TRBV14 with TRBJ1-3, with D possibly TRBD1 on 5 matching bases. The V gene lost 3 bases and the J gene lost 1 base, with 13 bases spanning the gap. In germline, CDR1 is SGHDN, CDR2 FVKESK. The CDR3 is 16 residues long. The CDR3 loop reads CASSHQGLRSGNTIYF. In nucleotides, the CDR3 is TGTGCCAGCAGCCACCAGGGATTACGGTCTGGAAACACCATATATTTT.

The chain is built from TRBV6-5 and TRBJ2-7; D not certain. The CDR3 extends over 14 amino acids. The V and J ends lost 2 bases and 0 bases respectively, with 8 bases between them. The germline CDR1 and CDR2 sequences are MNHEY and SVGAGI. CDR3 sequence reads: CASSYLGRSYEQYF. Written as DNA, the CDR3 is TGTGCCAGCAGTTACCTGGGTCGCTCCTACGAGCAGTACTTC.

This chain uses TRBV11-3 with TRBJ2-1; D is undetermined. The CDR3 spans 18 residues. Germline assignment: CDR1 SGHNT and CDR2 YENEEA. V lost 4 bases, J lost 8 bases, and 27 bases lay in between. CDR3: CASSSQPPPTTYGDEQFF. Written as DNA, the CDR3 is TGTGCCAGCAGCTCCCAACCTCCCCCAACGACGTACGGCGATGAGCAGTTCTTC.

This chain connects TRBV5-4 to TRBJ1-1; 7 nucleotides match TRBD1. Germline CDR1 and CDR2: SGHNT and YYREEE (reference sequence). V lost 6 bases and J lost 3; bases outside the gene matches: 8. The CDR3 contains 14 residues. The DNA of the CDR3 is TGTGCCAGCACCCGACAGGGTATTTACACTGAAGCTTTCTTT. Its protein product is CASTRQGIYTEAFF.